This is a list of T cell receptor beta chains from one sample in a study of blood T cell repertoires in COVID-19. Sequencing was performed with immunoSEQ multiplex PCR; in TCRdb, only in-frame clones are kept and a portion is missing. The sample has hundreds of thousands of clones, about 90% seen once. The sample taken for sequencing was PBMCs or T cells enriched from blood (not recorded which). The receptors here all came from a woman aged 50 to 65 in a cohort exposed to, infected with or recovered from COVID-19 (not recorded which). Each CDR3 is given with its conserved first and last residue. The D gene is left open where the match is weak. A row's size may be missing; if present it is once, few, many or a size class.

TRBJ2-5	TRBV2	TRBD2	once	TGTGCCAACAAAGCGGGGGGGCCTTTAGAGACCCAGTACTTC	CANKAGGPLETQYF
TRBJ2-2	TRBV24-1	.	.	TGTGCCACCAGTGACACAACCGGGGAGCTGTTTTTT	CATSDTTGELFF
TRBJ1-1	TRBV4-1	.	.	TGCGCCAGCAGCCGACAGCCAGGGACTGAAGCTTTCTTT	CASSRQPGTEAFF
TRBJ2-2	TRBV5-6	.	.	TGTGCCAGCAGTTTACGGGACATTGGGAACGGGGAGCTGTTTTTT	CASSLRDIGNGELFF
TRBJ2-7	TRBV7-2	TRBD2	once	TGTGCCAGCAGCTCCGGGACTATGATTCGCGAGCAGTACTTC	CASSSGTMIREQYF
TRBJ2-1	TRBV9	.	.	TGTGCCAGCAGCGTTACTAGCACCCCGAATGTGGAGCAGTTCTTC	CASSVTSTPNVEQFF
TRBJ1-1	TRBV30	TRBD1	once	TGTGCCTGGAGTGTACGTGGAGGGGGCTGGACTGAAGCTTTCTTT	CAWSVRGGGWTEAFF
TRBJ1-1	TRBV3-1/TRBV3-2	.	few	TGTGCCAGCAGCAGGGGTAGGCACACTGAAGCTTTCTTT	CASSRGRHTEAFF
TRBJ1-2	TRBV12-3/TRBV12-4	.	.	TGTGCCAGCAGTTTAGCGCGTCGCGGCTACACCTTC	CASSLARRGYTF
TRBJ1-1	TRBV3-1/TRBV3-2	TRBD1	.	TGTGCCAGCAGCCAAGCAGGGGGCTCTACTGAAGCTTTCTTT	CASSQAGGSTEAFF
TRBJ2-7	TRBV6-2/TRBV6-3	.	.	TGTGCCAGCAGTTACCGGGCAGGGCCCTACGAGCAGTACTTC	CASSYRAGPYEQYF
TRBJ1-4	TRBV25-1	TRBD1	.	TGTGCCAGCAGTGACCCCCAGGGGACAGGGACTAATGAAAAACTGTTTTTT	CASSDPQGTGTNEKLFF
TRBJ1-5	TRBV15	TRBD1	.	TGTGCCACCAGCAGAACTCGCGGGACAGGGGATTCGCCCCAGCATTTT	CATSRTRGTGDSPQHF
TRBJ1-1	TRBV6-1	TRBD1	.	TGTGCCAGCAGTTTGGACAGGGGGCACACTGAAGCTTTCTTT	CASSLDRGHTEAFF
TRBJ1-4	TRBV15	.	.	TGTGCCACCAGCCCCCGACTGCCGTTTCGCGAAAAACTGTTTTTT	CATSPRLPFREKLFF
TRBJ2-1	TRBV10-3	TRBD2	.	TGTGCCATCAGGAATGGGGGGGGTGAGCAGTTCTTC	CAIRNGGGEQFF
TRBJ2-2	TRBV2	.	.	TGTGCCAGCAAATTCAGCGGTGCTGGGGAGCTGTTTTTT	CASKFSGAGELFF
TRBJ1-1	TRBV25-1	.	.	TGTGCCAGCACCCCAACCAGGGTTGGGGACACTGAAGCTTTCTTT	CASTPTRVGDTEAFF
TRBJ1-1	TRBV5-1	.	.	TGCGCCAGCAGCCTGACATTCGGTGCCTCTGAAGCTTTCTTT	CASSLTFGASEAFF
TRBJ2-1	TRBV29-1	TRBD2	.	TGCAGCGTTATAGGACTAGCGGGGGGGACGCGGAATGAGCAGTTCTTC	CSVIGLAGGTRNEQFF
TRBJ1-5	TRBV18	.	.	TGTGCCAGCTCACCAGGACAGTATAGCAATCAGCCCCAGCATTTT	CASSPGQYSNQPQHF
TRBJ2-1	TRBV5-4	.	.	TGTGCCAGCAGCTTACAGGGACCCAATGAGCAGTTCTTC	CASSLQGPNEQFF
TRBJ2-2	TRBV7-2	.	once	TGTGCCAGCAGCTTAAGGACTAATGTGGAGCTGTTTTTT	CASSLRTNVELFF
TRBJ1-5	TRBV29-1	.	.	TGCAGCGTGCGGGGTTCCGGCAATCAGCCCCAGCATTTT	CSVRGSGNQPQHF
TRBJ1-4	TRBV5-1	.	.	TGCGCCAGCAGCTTGGGAGGTTCTAATGAAAAACTGTTTTTT	CASSLGGSNEKLFF
TRBJ2-7	TRBV7-3	.	.	TGTGCCAGCAGCTTAAGCGCAAGCTCCTACGAGCAGTACTTC	CASSLSASSYEQYF
TRBJ1-1	TRBV5-1	.	.	TGCGCCAGCAGCTTGGTAGGGGGAACCACTGAAGCTTTCTTT	CASSLVGGTTEAFF
TRBJ2-2	TRBV7-3	TRBD1	.	TGTGCCAGCAGCTTATCCGGACAGGGTTATGGGGAGCTGTTTTTT	CASSLSGQGYGELFF
TRBJ1-6	TRBV5-1	.	.	TGCGCCAGCAGCTTGGAACCGCAGGGGAGCTCCTATAATTCACCCCTCCACTTT	CASSLEPQGSSYNSPLHF
TRBJ2-3	TRBV7-2	TRBD1	.	TGTGCCAGCAGCATGACAGGGGCCCCCGTCACAGATACGCAGTATTTT	CASSMTGAPVTDTQYF
TRBJ2-1	TRBV9	TRBD1	.	TGTGCCAGCAGCGTAGAAGGACAGGGGGCCGGTGAGCAGTTCTTC	CASSVEGQGAGEQFF
TRBJ1-4	TRBV5-1	.	.	TGCGCCAGCAGGGACCCGGGGGGCGAAAAACTGTTTTTT	CASRDPGGEKLFF
TRBJ1-2	TRBV6-5	TRBD1	.	TGTGCCAGCAGTTACCAGGGGGACAGGATGTATGGCTACACCTTC	CASSYQGDRMYGYTF
TRBJ1-1	TRBV4-1	.	.	TGCGCCAGCAGCCAAGAGACAGGCGGAGCTTTCTTT	CASSQETGGAFF
TRBJ1-5	TRBV19	TRBD1	.	TGTGCCAGTAGTATAGGCTTGGGGGACAGGGGAAGAAATCAGCCCCAGCATTTT	CASSIGLGDRGRNQPQHF
TRBJ1-1	TRBV29-1	TRBD1	.	TGCAGCGTTGAGGCCGACAGGGGTTTCAGTGGAGCTTTCTTT	CSVEADRGFSGAFF
TRBJ2-7	TRBV4-1	.	.	TGCGCCAGCAGCCAAGCAGGGGTCGAGCAGTACTTC	CASSQAGVEQYF
TRBJ2-3	TRBV9	TRBD2	.	TGTGCCAGCAGCCCCCGGGCTAGCGGGGCGAGCACAGATACGCAGTATTTT	CASSPRASGASTDTQYF